Listed below are T cell receptor beta chains from one sample, sequenced in a study of memory CD4+ T cells and cytomegalovirus serostatus. The table came from immunoSEQ multiplex PCR; TCRdb's copy has only in-frame clones and leaves some out. The sample records more than 45,000 clones, 74% being singletons. The specimen was memory CD4+ T cells from blood. The source is an adult in good health and CMV-seropositive. Each CDR3 is given with its conserved first and last residue.

v_call cdr3_aa
TRBV11-3 CASSLGPDSSYEQYF
TRBV10-3 CATLASGEVGEQFF
TRBV5-1 CASSASDRGRNYEQYF
TRBV4-3 CASSQDLSRNRRTVLNYGYTF
TRBV4-3 CASSQEFWRGGLLGKNIQYF
TRBV18 CASSPPRNPPFGEQFF
TRBV14 CASSQGGEIDTQYF
TRBV7-2 CASNQGATNEKLFF
TRBV19 CASPESGLAESKEFF
TRBV6-6 CASSLGHSGNTIYF
TRBV2 CASRAAGTDSYEQYF
TRBV4-3 CASSQDTGQYNSPLHF
TRBV21-1 CASSKGGPGGNTEAFF
TRBV27 CASDWGGGGTYEQYF
TRBV2 CASSPGTASANYGYTF
TRBV18 CASSPTGSTDTQYF
TRBV5-1 CASSLSGGIYNEQFF
TRBV7-6 CASSPAGGITNTGELFF
TRBV11-2 CASRGQGPLGGYTF
TRBV7-9 CASSLTDSGNTIYF
TRBV7-9 CATRPTSGVYNEQFF
TRBV5-5 CASSLLSIPDTQYF
TRBV5-1 CASSLDGNQPQHF
TRBV7-2 CASRERGTGELFF
TRBV5-6 CASSLKSSGETQYF
TRBV27 CASSFLGTGRSNYGYTF
TRBV19 CASSKGQASTEAFF
TRBV4-1 CASSQDGLAGGWDTQYF
TRBV10-3 CATQRTGGSGNEQFF
TRBV4-2 CASSPGTRKETQYF
TRBV5-1 CASSWGQGGPGELFF
TRBV7-2 CASSLVAEFYGYTF
TRBV6-1 CASSGRTAMGNYGYTF
TRBV5-1 CASTPGRSSYEQYF
TRBV5-4 CASSKSRGAYNSPLHF
TRBV18 CASSPGGSSYEQYF
TRBV7-2 CASSDGDSYSNQPQHF
TRBV5-1 CASSPYFSGELFF
TRBV11-3 CASSSRGTGNTEAFF
TRBV9 CASSGQTGVELETQYF
TRBV10-1 CASSEYRVPYEQYF
TRBV5-4 CASSFRDRHQETQYF
TRBV5-6 CASSTRQGGWTEAFF
TRBV9 CASSPGGPGETQYF
TRBV27 CASRFFAGSYEQYF
TRBV11-2 CASSLAGSYSPLHF
TRBV2 CASTRTGDSGNTIYF
TRBV2 CASNNLGQPQHF
TRBV7-9 CASSLAEGRGSGNEQFF
TRBV5-6 CASSLNRGYGYTF
TRBV6-1 CASSVSGALRVSSNQPQHF
TRBV5-4 CASSLRAVDTSRYTF
TRBV25-1 CASSESGFQSYEQYF